A selection of T cell receptor beta chains follows, all from one sample in a study of blood T cell repertoires in COVID-19. Generated by immunoSEQ multiplex PCR, the TCRdb table keeps only in-frame clones and is missing some. In the table there are some 300,000 clones, roughly 87% of which are singletons. Sequenced sample: PBMCs or T cells enriched from blood (not recorded which). The receptors come from a woman aged 25-40 years who had recovered from COVID-19. CDR3s include the opening cysteine and the closing phenylalanine or tryptophan. D genes are given only for firm matches. Only some rows state a clone size, as once, few, many or a class for expanded clones.

>TRBJ1-5|TRBD1|TRBV19|once
CASSIPLGPGQGGKRQPQHF
TGTGCCAGTAGTATACCCCTCGGTCCGGGACAGGGTGGAAAAAGGCAGCCCCAGCATTTT
>TRBJ1-1|.|TRBV7-2|.
CASSLLRAGDTEAFF
TGTGCCAGCAGCTTATTGAGGGCTGGGGACACTGAAGCTTTCTTT
>TRBJ2-7|TRBD1|TRBV5-4|.
CASSSRQGLEQYF
TGTGCCAGCAGCTCCCGACAGGGTCTCGAGCAGTACTTC
>TRBJ1-3|.|TRBV6-5|.
CASSPTGQGNTIYF
TGTGCCAGCAGCCCGACAGGTCAAGGAAACACCATATATTTT
>TRBJ2-3|.|TRBV5-1|few
CASSLPQTDTQYF
TGCGCCAGCAGCCTCCCTCAGACAGATACGCAGTATTTT
>TRBJ2-2|TRBD1|TRBV10-3|.
CAIRPGQGMAGELFF
TGTGCCATCAGGCCGGGACAGGGGATGGCCGGGGAGCTGTTTTTT
>TRBJ2-2|.|TRBV29-1|.
CSVRPTGGANTGELFF
TGCAGCGTTCGGCCCACCGGAGGGGCGAACACCGGGGAGCTGTTTTTT
>TRBJ2-7|TRBD2|TRBV3-1/TRBV3-2|once
CASSQFSGGSSEQYF
TGTGCCAGCAGCCAATTTTCCGGGGGGTCCTCAGAGCAGTACTTC
>TRBJ1-4|TRBD1|TRBV11-2|once
CASIRGTGGLVNEKLFF
TGTGCCAGCATCAGGGGTACAGGGGGCCTAGTTAATGAAAAACTGTTTTTT
>TRBJ2-1|TRBD1|TRBV30|.
CAWSVGGQGDNEQFF
TGTGCCTGGAGTGTAGGGGGACAGGGGGACAATGAGCAGTTCTTC
>TRBJ2-5|TRBD2|TRBV5-1|.
CASRGGTSGARETQYF
TGCGCCAGCAGGGGCGGGACTAGCGGGGCCCGGGAGACCCAGTACTTC
>TRBJ2-7|TRBD2|TRBV7-2|.
CASSQRLAASHEQYF
TGTGCCAGCAGCCAGAGACTAGCGGCCTCCCACGAGCAGTACTTC
>TRBJ2-5|.|TRBV7-9|.
CASSSAVQGETQYF
TGTGCCAGCAGCTCAGCGGTCCAGGGGGAGACCCAGTACTTC
>TRBJ2-4|.|TRBV6-2/TRBV6-3|.
CASSSLGQNIQYF
TGTGCCAGCAGTAGCCTAGGCCAAAACATTCAGTACTTC